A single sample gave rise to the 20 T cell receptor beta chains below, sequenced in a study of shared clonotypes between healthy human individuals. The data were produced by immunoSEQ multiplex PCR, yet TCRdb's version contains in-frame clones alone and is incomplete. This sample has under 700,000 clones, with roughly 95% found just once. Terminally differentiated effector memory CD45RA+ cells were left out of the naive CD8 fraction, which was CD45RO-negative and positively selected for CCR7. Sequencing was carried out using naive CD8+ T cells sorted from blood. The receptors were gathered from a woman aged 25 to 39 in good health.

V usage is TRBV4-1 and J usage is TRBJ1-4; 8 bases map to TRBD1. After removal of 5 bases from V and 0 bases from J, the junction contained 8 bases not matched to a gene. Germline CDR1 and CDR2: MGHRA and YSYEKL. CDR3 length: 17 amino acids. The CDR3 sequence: CASSTRQGRATNEKLFF. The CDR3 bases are TGCGCCAGCAGCACCCGACAGGGGCGTGCAACTAATGAAAAACTGTTTTTT.

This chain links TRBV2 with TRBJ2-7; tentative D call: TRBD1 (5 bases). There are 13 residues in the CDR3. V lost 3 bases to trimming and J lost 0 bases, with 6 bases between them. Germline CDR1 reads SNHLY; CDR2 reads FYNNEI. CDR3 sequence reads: CASSDRDSYEQYF. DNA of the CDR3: TGTGCCAGCAGTGACAGGGACTCCTACGAGCAGTACTTC.

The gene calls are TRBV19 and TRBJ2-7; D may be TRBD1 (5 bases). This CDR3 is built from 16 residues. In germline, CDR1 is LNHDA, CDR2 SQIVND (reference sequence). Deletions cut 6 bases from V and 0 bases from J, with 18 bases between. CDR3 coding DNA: TGTGCCAGTAGCGGAAAGCCGACAGCGTACTCCTACGAGCAGTACTTC. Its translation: CASSGKPTAYSYEQYF.

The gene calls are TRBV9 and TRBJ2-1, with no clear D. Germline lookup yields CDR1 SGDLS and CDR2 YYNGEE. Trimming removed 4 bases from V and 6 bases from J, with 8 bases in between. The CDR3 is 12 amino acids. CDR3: CASSPFGNEQFF. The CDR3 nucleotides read TGTGCCAGCAGCCCGTTTGGCAATGAGCAGTTCTTC. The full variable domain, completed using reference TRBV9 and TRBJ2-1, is DSGVTQTPKHLITATGQRVTLRCSPRSGDLSVYWYQQSLDQGLQFLIQYYNGEERAKGNILERFSAQQFPDLHSELNLSSLELGDSALYFCASSPFGNEQFFGPGTRLTVL.

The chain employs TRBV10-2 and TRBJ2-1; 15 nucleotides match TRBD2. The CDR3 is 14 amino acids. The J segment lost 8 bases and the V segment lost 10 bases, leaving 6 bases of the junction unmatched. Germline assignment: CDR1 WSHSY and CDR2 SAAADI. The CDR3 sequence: CATGLAGGPHEQFF. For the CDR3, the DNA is TGCGCCACCGGACTAGCGGGAGGGCCGCATGAGCAGTTCTTC.

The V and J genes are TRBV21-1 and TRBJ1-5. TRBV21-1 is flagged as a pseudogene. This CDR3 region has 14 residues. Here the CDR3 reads CASSKPPRDQPQHF. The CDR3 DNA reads TGTGCCAGCAGCAAACCCCCGAGGGATCAGCCCCAGCATTTT.

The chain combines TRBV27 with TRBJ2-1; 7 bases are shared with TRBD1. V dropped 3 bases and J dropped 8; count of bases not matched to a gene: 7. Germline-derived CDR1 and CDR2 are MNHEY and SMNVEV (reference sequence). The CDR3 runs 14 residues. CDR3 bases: TGTGCCAGCAGTTTCTACAGGGGTTTTTATGAGCAGTTCTTC. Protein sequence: CASSFYRGFYEQFF.

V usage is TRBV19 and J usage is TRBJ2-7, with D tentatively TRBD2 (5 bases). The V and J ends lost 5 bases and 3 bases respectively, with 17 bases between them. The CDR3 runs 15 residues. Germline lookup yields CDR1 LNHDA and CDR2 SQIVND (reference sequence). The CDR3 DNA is TGTGCCAGTAGTGCCCGGCTGGCTAGCTACTACGAGCAGTACTTC. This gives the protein CASSARLASYYEQYF.

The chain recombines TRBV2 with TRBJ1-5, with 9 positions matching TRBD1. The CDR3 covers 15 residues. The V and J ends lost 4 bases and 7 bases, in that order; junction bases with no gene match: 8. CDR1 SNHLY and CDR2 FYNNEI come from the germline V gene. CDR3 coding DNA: TGTGCCAGCAGTGGGTACAGGGGGCCCGGACAGCCCCAGCATTTT. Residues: CASSGYRGPGQPQHF. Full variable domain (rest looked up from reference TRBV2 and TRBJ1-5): EPEVTQTPSHQVTQMGQEVILRCVPISNHLYFYWYRQILGQKVEFLVSFYNNEISEKSEIFDDQFSVERPDGSNFTLKIRSTKLEDSAMYFCASSGYRGPGQPQHFGDGTRLSIL.

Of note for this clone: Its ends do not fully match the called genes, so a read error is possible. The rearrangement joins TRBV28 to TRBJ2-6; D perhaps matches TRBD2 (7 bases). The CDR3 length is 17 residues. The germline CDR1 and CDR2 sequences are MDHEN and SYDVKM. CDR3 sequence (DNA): TGTGCCAGCACCCGAAGGGGGGGCTACTCTGGCGCCAACGTCCTGACTTTC. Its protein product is CASTRRGGYSGANVLTF.

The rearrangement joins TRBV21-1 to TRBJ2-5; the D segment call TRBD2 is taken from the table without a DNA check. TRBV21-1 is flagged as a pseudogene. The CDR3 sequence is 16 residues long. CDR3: CASFTDSGRTQETQYF. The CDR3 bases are TGTGCCAGCTTTACGGATAGCGGGAGGACCCAAGAGACCCAGTACTTC.

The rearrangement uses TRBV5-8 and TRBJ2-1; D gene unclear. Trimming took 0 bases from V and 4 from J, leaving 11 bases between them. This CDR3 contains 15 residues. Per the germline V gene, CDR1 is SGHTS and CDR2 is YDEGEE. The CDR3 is CASSLATTNYNEQFF. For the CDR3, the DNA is TGTGCCAGCAGCTTGGCCACGACCAATTACAATGAGCAGTTCTTC.

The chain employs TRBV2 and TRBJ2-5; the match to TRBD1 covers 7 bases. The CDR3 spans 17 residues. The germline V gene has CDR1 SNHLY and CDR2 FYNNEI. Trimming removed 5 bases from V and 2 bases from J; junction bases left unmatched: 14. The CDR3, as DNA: TGTGCCAGCAGTACGTTCGAGGGACAGAGAAGACAAGAGACCCAGTACTTC. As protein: CASSTFEGQRRQETQYF.

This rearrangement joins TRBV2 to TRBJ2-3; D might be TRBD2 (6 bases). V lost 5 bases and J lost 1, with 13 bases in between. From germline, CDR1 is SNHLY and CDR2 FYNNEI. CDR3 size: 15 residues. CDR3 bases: TGTGCCAGCAGTAAGGACGGGAGCGGCACAGATACGCAGTATTTT. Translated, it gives CASSKDGSGTDTQYF. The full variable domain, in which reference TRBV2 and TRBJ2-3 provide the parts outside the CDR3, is EPEVTQTPSHQVTQMGQEVILRCVPISNHLYFYWYRQILGQKVEFLVSFYNNEISEKSEIFDDQFSVERPDGSNFTLKIRSTKLEDSAMYFCASSKDGSGTDTQYFGPGTRLTVL.

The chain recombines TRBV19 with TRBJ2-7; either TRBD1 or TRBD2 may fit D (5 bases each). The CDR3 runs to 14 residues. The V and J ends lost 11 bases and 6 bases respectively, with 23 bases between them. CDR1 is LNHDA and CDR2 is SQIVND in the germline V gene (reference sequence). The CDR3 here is CASKIRDLAAEQYF. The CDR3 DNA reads TGTGCCTCCAAAATCCGGGACCTCGCTGCCGAGCAGTACTTC.

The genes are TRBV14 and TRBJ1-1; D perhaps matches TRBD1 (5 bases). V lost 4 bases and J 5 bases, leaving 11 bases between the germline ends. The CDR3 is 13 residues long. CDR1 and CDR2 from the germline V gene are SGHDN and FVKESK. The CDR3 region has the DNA TGTGCCAGCAGCCTTGGGGGGAGTACTGAAGCTTTCTTT. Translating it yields CASSLGGSTEAFF.

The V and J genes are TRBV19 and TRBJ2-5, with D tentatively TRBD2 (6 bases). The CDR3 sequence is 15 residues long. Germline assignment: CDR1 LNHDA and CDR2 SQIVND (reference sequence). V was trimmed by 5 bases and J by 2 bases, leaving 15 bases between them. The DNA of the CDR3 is TGTGCCAGTAGTTCCGTGCTTGGGAGGCAAGAGACCCAGTACTTC. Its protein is CASSSVLGRQETQYF.

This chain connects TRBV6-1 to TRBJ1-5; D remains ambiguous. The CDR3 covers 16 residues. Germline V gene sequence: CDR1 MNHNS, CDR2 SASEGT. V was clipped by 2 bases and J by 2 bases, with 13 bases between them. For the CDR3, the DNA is TGTGCCAGCAGTGAATCGGTTCCCCCTGGCAATCAGCCCCAGCATTTT. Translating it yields CASSESVPPGNQPQHF.

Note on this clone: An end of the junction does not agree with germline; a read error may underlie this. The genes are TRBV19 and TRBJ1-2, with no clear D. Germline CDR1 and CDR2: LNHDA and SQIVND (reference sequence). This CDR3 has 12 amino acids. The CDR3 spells CASSTDDDASAF. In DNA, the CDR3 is TGTGCCAGTAGCACGGACGACGACGCTAGCGCCTTC.

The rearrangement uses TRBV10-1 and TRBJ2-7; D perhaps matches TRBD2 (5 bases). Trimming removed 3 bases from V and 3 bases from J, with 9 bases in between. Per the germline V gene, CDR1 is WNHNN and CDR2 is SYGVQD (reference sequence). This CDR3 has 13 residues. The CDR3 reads CASSESAGYEQYF. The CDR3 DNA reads TGCGCCAGCAGTGAAAGCGCGGGCTACGAGCAGTACTTC.